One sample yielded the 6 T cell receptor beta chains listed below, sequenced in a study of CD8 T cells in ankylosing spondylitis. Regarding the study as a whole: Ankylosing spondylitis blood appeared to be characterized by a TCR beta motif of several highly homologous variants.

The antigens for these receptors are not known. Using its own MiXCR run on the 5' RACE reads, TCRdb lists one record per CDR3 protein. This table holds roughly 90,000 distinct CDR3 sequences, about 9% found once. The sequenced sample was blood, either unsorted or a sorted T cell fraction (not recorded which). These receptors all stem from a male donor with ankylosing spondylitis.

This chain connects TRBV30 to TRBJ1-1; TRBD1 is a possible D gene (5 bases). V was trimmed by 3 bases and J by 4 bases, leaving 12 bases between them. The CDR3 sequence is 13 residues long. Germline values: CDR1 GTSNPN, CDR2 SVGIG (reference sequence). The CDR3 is CAWRPGLSTEAFF. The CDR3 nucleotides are TGTGCCTGGAGACCAGGGCTAAGCACTGAAGCTTTCTTT.

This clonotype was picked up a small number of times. In DNA, the CDR3 is TGTGCCAGCAGTTTATCACAGCGGAACGAGCAGTACTTC. Its translation: CASSLSQRNEQYF. This rearrangement joins TRBV27 to TRBJ2-7, with D possibly being TRBD2 (5 bases). Between the trimmed V and J ends, which lost 0 bases and 5 bases, there was a span of 8 bases. The CDR3 consists of 13 residues. The germline CDR1 and CDR2 sequences are MNHEY and SMNVEV (reference sequence).

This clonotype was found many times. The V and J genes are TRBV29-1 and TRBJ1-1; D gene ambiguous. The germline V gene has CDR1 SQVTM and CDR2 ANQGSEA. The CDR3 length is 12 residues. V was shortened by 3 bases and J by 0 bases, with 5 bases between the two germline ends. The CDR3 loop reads CSVDGLNTEAFF. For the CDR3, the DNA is TGCAGCGTTGACGGGTTGAACACTGAAGCTTTCTTT.

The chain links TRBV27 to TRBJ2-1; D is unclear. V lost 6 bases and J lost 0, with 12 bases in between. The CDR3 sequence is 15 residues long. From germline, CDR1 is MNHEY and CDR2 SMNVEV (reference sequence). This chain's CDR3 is CASSLAQSSYNEQFF. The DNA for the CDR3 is TGTGCCAGCAGCCTGGCGCAAAGCTCCTACAATGAGCAGTTCTTC.

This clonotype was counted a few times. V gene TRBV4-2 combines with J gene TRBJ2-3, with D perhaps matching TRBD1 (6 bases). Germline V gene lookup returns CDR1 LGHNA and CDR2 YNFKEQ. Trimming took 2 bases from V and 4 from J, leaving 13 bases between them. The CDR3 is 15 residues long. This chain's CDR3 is CASSQSRGTSDTQYF. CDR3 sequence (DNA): TGTGCCAGCAGCCAAAGTAGGGGGACCTCAGATACGCAGTATTTT.

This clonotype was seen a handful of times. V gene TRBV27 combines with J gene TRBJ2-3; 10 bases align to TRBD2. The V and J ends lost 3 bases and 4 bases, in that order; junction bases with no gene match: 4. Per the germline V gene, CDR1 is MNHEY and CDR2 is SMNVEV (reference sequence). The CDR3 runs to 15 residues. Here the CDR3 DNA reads TGTGCCAGCAGTTTCGGACTAGCGGTGTCAGATACGCAGTATTTT. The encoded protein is CASSFGLAVSDTQYF.